This T cell receptor (beta chain) was retrieved from a study of memory CD8 T cells in hepatitis C reinfection. Turning to the study itself: A positive HCV RNA test after two negatives ≥60 days apart defined reinfection. Late or post reinfection samples were taken 12 to 24 weeks after detection.

Time point denoted: late/post reinfection, 12 to 24 weeks after detection. TCR sequencing was done directly ex vivo on sorted cells, without expansion in vitro. Only in-frame clones appear in the TCRdb table, and some are missing; sequencing was by immunoSEQ multiplex PCR. The top ten clones hold 0.72% of a sample with just over 45,000 clones, roughly nine tenths of them seen once. The clonotype was recovered from a man between 18 and 35 years old with hepatitis C virus infection. Material: naive CD8+ T cells sorted from blood.

The CDR3 region has the DNA TGTGCCAGCAGCTTACCGGGAGGAAACACTGAAGCTTTCTTT. Its translation is CASSLPGGNTEAFF. The chain couples TRBV7-8 to TRBJ1-1; no clear D gene. V shed 2 bases and J shed 2 bases, with 9 bases lying between them. The CDR3 contains 14 residues. The germline CDR1 and CDR2 sequences are SGHVS and FQNEAQ. Combining the CDR3 with reference TRBV7-8 and TRBJ1-1 gives the whole variable domain GAGVSQSPRYKVAKRGQDVALRCDPISGHVSLFWYQQALGQGPEFLTYFQNEAQLDKSGLPSDRFFAERPEGSVSTLKIQRTQQEDSAVYLCASSLPGGNTEAFFGQGTRLTVV.